This is a list of T cell receptor beta chains from one sample in a study of blood T cell repertoires in COVID-19. Libraries were prepared by immunoSEQ multiplex PCR; TCRdb keeps only in-frame clonotypes and omits some of them. The data show 120,000 or so clones, around 82% seen once. Sequencing used peripheral blood. The source of these receptors is a man between 25 and 39 years old with COVID-19, enrolled during active disease. Both conserved end residues are part of each CDR3. The D gene is left open where the match is weak. Clone size is given for some rows only: seen once, a few or many times, or a class if the clone is expanded.

>TRBD2|few|TRBV15|TRBJ2-5
TGTGCCACCAGCAGAGATGGAAATAGCGGGAGAAGGTGGGAGACCCAGTACTTC
CATSRDGNSGRRWETQYF
>NA|NA|TRBV5-1|TRBJ1-1
TGCGCCAGCAGCTTGGCGGGGGACGGCACTGAAGCTTTCTTT
CASSLAGDGTEAFF
>TRBD1|NA|TRBV5-1|TRBJ1-2
TGCGCCAGCAGCCCTGGGACAGACAATGGCTACACCTTC
CASSPGTDNGYTF
>NA|NA|TRBV7-9|TRBJ1-1
TGTGCCAGCAGCCCCCTTACGGGCAGGGTGACTGAAGCTTTCTTT
CASSPLTGRVTEAFF
>TRBD2|NA|TRBV5-1|TRBJ2-1
TGCGCCAGCAGCTTGGGGGGAGCGGGAGGGAACAATGAGCAGTTCTTC
CASSLGGAGGNNEQFF
>TRBD1|NA|TRBV6-6|TRBJ1-2
TGTGCCAGCAGCTCCCATTCACCGCGACCGCGGGACAGGTCCTATGGCTACACCTTC
CASSSHSPRPRDRSYGYTF
>NA|once|TRBV28|TRBJ2-4
TGTGCCAGCAGTTTCCGCGGGATCGCCAAAAACATTCAGTACTTC
CASSFRGIAKNIQYF
>NA|NA|TRBV6-1|TRBJ1-2
TGTGCCAGCAGTGAAGCGGGAGTCTATGGCTACACCTTC
CASSEAGVYGYTF
>NA|NA|TRBV15|TRBJ2-1
TGTGCCACCAGGCGGGGTCCCAATGAGCAGTTCTTC
CATRRGPNEQFF
>NA|few|TRBV28|TRBJ1-2
TGTGCCAGCAGTTCGGCAGGGTATGGCTACACCTTC
CASSSAGYGYTF
>TRBD2|NA|TRBV7-9|TRBJ2-5
TGTGCCAGCACCCCAGGAGCGGGAGCGTGGGAAGAGACCCAGTACTTC
CASTPGAGAWEETQYF
>TRBD2|once|TRBV4-2|TRBJ2-3
TGTGCCAGCAGCCAGCTAGCCTCAGCGGGGTCTAGCACAGATACGCAGTATTTT
CASSQLASAGSSTDTQYF
>TRBD1|NA|TRBV19|TRBJ1-1
TGTGCCAGTAGAGGACAGGGGGCGTTGAACACTGAAGCTTTCTTT
CASRGQGALNTEAFF
>NA|few|TRBV19|TRBJ2-6
TGTGCCAGTAGTAGCAGACAGCCCCCTGGGGCCAACGTCCTGACTTTC
CASSSRQPPGANVLTF
>TRBD1|NA|TRBV6-2/TRBV6-3|TRBJ1-1
TGTGCCAGCAGTTACACAGGGGGCACTGAAGCTTTCTTT
CASSYTGGTEAFF
>NA|once|TRBV28|TRBJ1-1
TGTGCCAGCAGTCCGTCAGGGAGGCTAAACTTTATGAACACTGAAGCTTTCTTT
CASSPSGRLNFMNTEAFF
>NA|NA|TRBV28|TRBJ2-5
TGTGCCAGCAGTACCCATGGACAGTCAGAAGAGACCCAGTACTTC
CASSTHGQSEETQYF
>NA|NA|TRBV28|TRBJ2-7
TGTGCCACCAGGAGAGGGGGTCCCTACGAGCAGTACTTC
CATRRGGPYEQYF
>NA|once|TRBV4-1|TRBJ1-2
TGCGCCAGCAGCCAAGAAGGCAGAGGTTCCACTGAGGGTGGCTACACCTTC
CASSQEGRGSTEGGYTF
>NA|few|TRBV30|TRBJ2-1
TGTGCCTGGGATATAACCCAGGGGAATGAGCAGTTCTTC
CAWDITQGNEQFF
>NA|NA|TRBV2|TRBJ1-2
TGTGCCAGCAGGCAGAAGGGCTACACCTTC
CASRQKGYTF
>NA|NA|TRBV18|TRBJ1-1
TGTGCCAGCTCACCAGCGGGGAAAGTGACTGAAGCTTTCTTT
CASSPAGKVTEAFF
>NA|NA|TRBV18|TRBJ1-6
TGTGCCAGCTCACCAAGAGCCCGGGAATCACCCCTCCACTTT
CASSPRARESPLHF
>NA|NA|TRBV9|TRBJ1-2
TGTGCCAGCAGCGGGACTAGGGTTGGCTACACCTTC
CASSGTRVGYTF
>TRBD1|NA|TRBV5-1|TRBJ1-3
TGCGCCAGCAGTCAACAACCTACAGGGGTCTCTGGAAACACCATATATTTT
CASSQQPTGVSGNTIYF
>TRBD2|NA|TRBV28|TRBJ2-2
TGTGCCAGCAGTTTTAGCGGGGGGGCGTTGAGCGGGGAGCTGTTTTTT
CASSFSGGALSGELFF